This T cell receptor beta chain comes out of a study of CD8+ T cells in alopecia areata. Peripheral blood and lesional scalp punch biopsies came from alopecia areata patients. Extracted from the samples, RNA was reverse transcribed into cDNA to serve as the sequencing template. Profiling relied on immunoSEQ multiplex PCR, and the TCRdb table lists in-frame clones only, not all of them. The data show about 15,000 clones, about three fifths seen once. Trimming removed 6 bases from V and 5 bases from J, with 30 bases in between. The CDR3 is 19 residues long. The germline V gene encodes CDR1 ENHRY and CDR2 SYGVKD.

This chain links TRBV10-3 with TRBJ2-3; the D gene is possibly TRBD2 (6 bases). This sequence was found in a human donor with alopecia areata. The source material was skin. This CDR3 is CAIRRRGSPGTLVEDTQYF. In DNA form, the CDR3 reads TGTGCCATCAGGAGGAGGGGTTCCCCAGGAACACTAGTGGAAGATACGCAGTATTTT.